Following are 25 T cell receptor beta chains from one sample sequenced in a study of CD8+CD57+ T cells in acquired aplastic anemia. Genomic DNA, the template, was used for profiling of the TCR beta VDJ and CDR3. TCRdb recomputed calls from the reads with MiXCR, one row per CDR3 protein. Counted here are hundreds of thousands of distinct CDR3 sequences, 65% to 80% occurring once; the ten biggest clones make up 4%. The sample was sorted CD4+, CD8+, or CD8+CD57+ T cells (not recorded which) from PBMCs. The receptors here all came from a human donor in good health, serving as a control.

In regard to this clonotype: Its ends do not fully match the called genes, so a read error is possible. CDR3 protein: CATSLTGGGDQPQHF. The CDR3 DNA reads as TGTGCCACCAGTCTTACAGGGGGAGGAGATCAGCCCCAGCATTTT. The rearrangement uses TRBV10-3 and TRBJ1-5, with TRBD1 identical over 8 bases. This CDR3 has 15 amino acids. Germline lookup yields CDR1 ENHRY and CDR2 SYGVKD.

CDR3 sequence reads: CASSEAGLGGYTF. DNA of the CDR3: TGTGCCAGCAGCGAAGCCGGGTTGGGTGGCTACACCTTC. The chain joins TRBV9 to TRBJ1-2; D gene unclear. V was clipped by 3 bases and J by 7 bases, with 13 bases between them. The CDR3 has 13 residues. Looked up from germline, CDR1 is SGDLS and CDR2 is YYNGEE.

In regard to this clonotype: Relative to the germline gene, one junction end is altered; a read error may explain this. The rearrangement uses TRBV7-2 and TRBJ2-7; TRBD1 is a possible D gene (6 bases). Germline V gene lookup returns CDR1 SGHTA and CDR2 FQGNSA. This CDR3 is built from 14 residues. DNA of the CDR3: TGTGCCAGCAGCTTAGCTCAGGGGAGCAGCGAAGCTTTCTTC. Amino acid sequence: CASSLAQGSSEAFF.

As regards this clonotype: One end of the junction varies from germline; a read error may be responsible. The CDR3 region has the DNA TGTGCCAGCGGCTTAGAGAGGACTGACCCCCAGCATTTT. Translated: CASGLERTDPQHF. The chain links TRBV7-8 to TRBJ1-5; D is ambiguous. CDR1 is SGHVS and CDR2 is FQNEAQ in the germline V gene. The CDR3 covers 13 residues.

Concerning this clonotype itself: It is likely a read error, because the conserved phenylalanine at the end of the CDR3 is missing. No DNA is shown, since the ends of the CDR3 on it are uncertain; the CDR3 is the one TCRdb lists. The chain links TRBV7-2 to TRBJ2-5; the table gives TRBD1 as D, unverified against the DNA. Germline V gene sequence: CDR1 SGHTA, CDR2 FQGNSA. The CDR3 is 14 amino acids in total, end residues counted. The chain's CDR3 is CASSLALILAISPI.

In the case of this clonotype: A read error may produce the germline difference seen at one junction end. V gene TRBV10-1 combines with J gene TRBJ2-7; TRBD2 matches 9 bases. The CDR3 consists of 15 residues. CDR1 and CDR2 (germline): WNHNN, SYGVQD (reference sequence). CDR3 residues: CASRESGGGARERYF. Here the CDR3 DNA reads TGCGCCAGCAGAGAGTCCGGCGGGGGGGCCCGCGAGCGGTACTTC.

Notes on this clonotype: A much larger clone differs by one base, so this may be a read error. This sequence joins TRBV20-1 and TRBJ1-1; D not certain. CDR1 and CDR2 (germline): DFQATT, SNEGSKA (reference sequence). The CDR3 consists of 13 residues. The CDR3 loop is CSARKGMNTGAFF. The CDR3 region has the DNA TGCAGTGCTAGGAAGGGAATGAACACTGGAGCTTTCTTT.

This clonotype was found many times. V usage is TRBV20-1 and J usage is TRBJ1-1, with D tentatively TRBD1 (6 bases). The CDR3 sequence is 15 residues long. Trimming stripped 1 base from V and 1 base from J, with 13 bases between. Germline loops: CDR1 DFQATT, CDR2 SNEGSKA (reference sequence). The CDR3 nucleotides are TGCAGTGCTAGAGGAATTGACAGGTGGAACACTGAAGCTTTCTTT. It codes for CSARGIDRWNTEAFF.

On this clonotype itself: The junction departs from germline at one end; a sequencing error may be responsible. The rearrangement links TRBV5-1 to TRBJ2-3; 11 nucleotides match TRBD2. The CDR3 runs 16 residues. The germline CDR1 and CDR2 sequences are SGHRS and YFSETQ. The CDR3 loop reads CASSATSGGNTDTQYF. DNA for the CDR3: TGTGCCAGCAGCGCTACTAGCGGGGGAAACACAGATACGCAGTATTTT. The full variable domain, with the rest looked up from reference TRBV5-1 and TRBJ2-3, is KAGVTQTPRYLIKTRGQQVTLSCSPISGHRSVSWYQQTPGQGLQFLFEYFSETQRNKGNFPGRFSGRQFSNSRSEMNVSTLELGDSALYLCASSATSGGNTDTQYFGPGTRLTVL.

The chain combines TRBV7-8 with TRBJ1-2; TRBD1 might be the D (6 bases). Trimming removed 6 bases at V and 6 bases at J, with 20 bases between. The CDR3 contains 15 residues. Germline V gene data show CDR1 as SGHVS and CDR2 as FQNEAQ. The CDR3 sequence: CASSEAGAEDDGYTF. As DNA, the CDR3 is TGTGCCAGCAGTGAAGCAGGGGCAGAAGATGATGGCTACACCTTC.

This clonotype was detected many times. V and J are TRBV6-1 and TRBJ2-3; 14 bases align to TRBD2. Per the germline V gene, CDR1 is MNHNS and CDR2 is SASEGT. The CDR3 has 17 residues. With 4 bases clipped from V and 7 bases from J, the junction kept 10 bases outside the gene matches. The CDR3 DNA is TGTGCCAGCAGTGGACAGACTAGCGGGGGGGCGAGGTATACGCAGTATTTT. It translates to CASSGQTSGGARYTQYF.

The rearrangement uses TRBV7-2 and TRBJ1-1, with a weak D call TRBD1 (5 bases). The CDR3 length is 16 residues. V lost 2 bases and J lost 6, with 19 bases in between. CDR1 is SGHTA and CDR2 is FQGNSA in the germline V gene. This CDR3 reads CASSLNWAGDLSEAFF. CDR3 in DNA: TGTGCCAGCAGCTTAAATTGGGCCGGGGACTTATCTGAAGCTTTCTTT.

About this clonotype: The missing conserved phenylalanine or tryptophan at the end of this CDR3 makes a read error likely. It is unclear where the CDR3 begins or ends on the DNA, so no DNA is shown, and the CDR3 is as TCRdb lists it. This chain joins TRBV7-3 and TRBJ1-2; the table calls TRBD1, which could not be checked here. Counting both end residues, the CDR3 totals 13 amino acids. Looked up from germline, CDR1 is SGHTA and CDR2 is FQGTGA. The CDR3 reads CASTKQDMDGDTS.

V gene TRBV12-3 or TRBV12-4 combines with J gene TRBJ1-2; D is unclear. Trimming removed 3 bases from V and 7 bases from J, with 9 bases in between. This CDR3 comprises 12 residues. CDR3 sequence (DNA): TGTGCCAGCAGTTTTTTGCGGGGTGGCTACACCTTC. Amino acids: CASSFLRGGYTF.

This clonotype was observed a single time. The J gene is TRBJ2-5, the V gene TRBV2, with D unresolved. Per the germline V gene, CDR1 is SNHLY and CDR2 is FYNNEI. V lost 6 bases, J lost 5 bases, and 16 bases lay in between. CDR3 size: 14 residues. In nucleotides, the CDR3 is TGTGCCAGCAGATATCCAGGTATGCCGGAGACCCAGTACTTC. Its protein product is CASRYPGMPETQYF.

The chain couples TRBV7-9 to TRBJ2-5, with TRBD2 identical over 7 bases. The J segment lost 1 base and the V segment lost 2 bases, leaving 7 bases of the junction unmatched. In germline, CDR1 is SEHNR, CDR2 FQNEAQ (reference sequence). CDR3 length: 16 amino acids. The CDR3 DNA sequence: TGTGCCAGCAGCTTATCCAGCGGGAAAACCCAAGAGACCCAGTACTTC. Amino acids: CASSLSSGKTQETQYF.

This clonotype has ten or more counts. The rearrangement links TRBV6-1 to TRBJ1-2; D may be TRBD1 (6 bases). Trimming cost V 8 bases and J 8 bases, with 15 bases left between them. CDR3 length equals 12 residues. Per the germline V gene, CDR1 is MNHNS and CDR2 is SASEGT. CDR3 region: CASAEGGRGYTF. CDR3 bases: TGTGCCAGCGCCGAGGGGGGGAGGGGCTACACCTTC.

CDR3 nucleotide sequence: TGTGCCAGCAGTTTAGGGGTGAGTGGTCAGCCCCAGCATTTT. Translation: CASSLGVSGQPQHF. The V gene is TRBV12-3 or TRBV12-4, the J gene TRBJ1-5, with D unresolved. Trimming took off 1 base at V and 6 bases at J, with 10 bases between the two ends. The CDR3 has 14 amino acids.

Points on this clonotype: The junction departs from the called germline gene at one end, perhaps through a read error. The V call is TRBV7-2, the J call TRBJ2-3; D may correspond to TRBD1 or TRBD2 (5 bases each). CDR1 is SGHTA and CDR2 is FQGNSA in the germline V gene. This CDR3 comprises 14 residues. The CDR3 loop reads CASSVHGRGDTHGF. In DNA form, the CDR3 reads TGTGCCAGCAGCGTACACGGCAGAGGGGATACGCACGGTTTT.

The table lists this clonotype with a count of one. The rearrangement joins TRBV2 to TRBJ1-3, with D possibly matching TRBD1 (5 bases). The germline V and J ends were trimmed by 5 bases and 3 bases, with 8 bases remaining between them. CDR1 and CDR2 from the germline V gene are SNHLY and FYNNEI. The CDR3 length is 13 residues. CDR3 loop: CASSWGGGNTIYF. The CDR3 DNA sequence: TGTGCCAGCAGTTGGGGCGGTGGAAACACCATATATTTT.

The chain employs TRBV7-2 and TRBJ2-3; 11 bases align to TRBD2. From germline, CDR1 is SGHTA and CDR2 FQGNSA. Unmatched junction bases numbered 9, after V lost 7 bases and J lost 6 bases. This CDR3 region has 15 residues. CDR3 sequence (DNA): TGTGCCAGCACGGTTAGCGGGGGGGGTCCTGATACGCAGTATTTT. Its translation is CASTVSGGGPDTQYF.

There are many counts of this clonotype. The rearrangement joins TRBV25-1 to TRBJ2-3; D gene ambiguous. Germline V gene data show CDR1 as MGHDK and CDR2 as SYGVNS. This CDR3 has 12 amino acids. The germline V and J ends were trimmed by 4 bases and 4 bases, with 6 bases remaining between them. DNA of the CDR3: TGTGCCAGCAGTGGGTACGCAGATACGCAGTATTTT. It encodes CASSGYADTQYF.

Turning to this clonotype: The junction departs from the called germline gene at one end, perhaps through a read error. This chain joins TRBV7-9 and TRBJ1-1; D is undetermined. CDR1 SEHNR and CDR2 FQNEAQ come from the germline V gene (reference sequence). The CDR3 sequence is 14 residues long. This CDR3 is CASSNGRSKGQPQF. For the CDR3, the DNA is TGTGCCAGCAGCAACGGTCGGAGCAAGGGTCAGCCCCAGTTT.

Comments on this clonotype: The junction departs from germline at one end; a sequencing error may be responsible. This chain links TRBV24-1 with TRBJ1-2, with D perhaps TRBD1 (5 bases). The V gene's germline CDR1 is KGHDR and CDR2 SFDVKD. The CDR3 covers 14 residues. The CDR3 nucleotides read TGTGCCATCAGTGTCCACGCAGGGAACGATGACACCACATTT. As protein: CAISVHAGNDDTTF.

The J gene is TRBJ2-3, the V gene TRBV7-2; D possibly corresponds to TRBD2 (6 bases). V was clipped by 5 bases and J by 4 bases, with 19 bases between them. CDR1 is SGHTA and CDR2 is FQGNSA in the germline V gene. The CDR3 extends over 16 amino acids. The CDR3 nucleotides are TGTGCCAGCAGCGTATTGGGACCTTGCGGGGCAGATACGCAGTATTTT. Residues: CASSVLGPCGADTQYF.